The sequence of this T cell receptor beta chain was determined in a study of blood T cells in healthy people across ages. General study results and limits: PBMCs that were unsorted prevented a conclusive naive versus antigen-experienced comparison.

Points on this clonotype: Its antigen is undetermined.

The use of a sample-barcoded 5' primer and a J-beta primer mix characterized a second PCR of roughly 6 to 12 cycles. Unique molecular identifiers of 12 random nucleotides labeled each cDNA. Every sample returned 2.5 million or more CDR3-containing paired-end reads. MiXCR, run by TCRdb on the 5' RACE reads, gives a single entry per CDR3 protein. In the table there are 1.5 million to 2 million distinct CDR3 sequences, about 35% of which are singletons. Sequenced input: blood. This TCR derives from a woman aged 25 to 39 in good health.

The CDR3 DNA is TGTGCCAGCAGACCCGGGGGCAGTTTATACTATGGCTACACCTTC. Translated, it gives CASRPGGSLYYGYTF. The V and J genes are TRBV27 and TRBJ1-2; weak D call: TRBD1 (6 bases). This CDR3 has 15 residues. Between the trimmed V and J ends, which lost 6 bases and 3 bases, there was a span of 17 bases. CDR1 is MNHEY, CDR2 SMNVEV, per germline (reference sequence).